These 13 T cell receptor beta chains were sequenced from one sample in a study of shared clonotypes between healthy human individuals. Assay used: immunoSEQ multiplex PCR; TCRdb lists only in-frame clones, some missing. The data hold 1.4 million to 1.5 million clones, with roughly 96% observed a single time. Sequenced material: naive CD4+ T cells sorted from blood. The subset here: CD45RA+ positively selected. Receptors originate from a young man in good health.

The rearrangement joins TRBV25-1 to TRBJ2-2, with 7 positions matching TRBD1. The V gene end was trimmed by 1 base and the J gene end by 4 bases; junction bases not matched to a gene: 9. Germline V CDR1 and CDR2: MGHDK, SYGVNS. The CDR3 contains 17 residues. The CDR3 sequence: CASSESPGQRGTGELFF. In DNA, the CDR3 is TGTGCCAGCAGTGAATCCCCGGGACAGAGGGGCACCGGGGAGCTGTTTTTT.

The chain recombines TRBV18 with TRBJ2-1, with D possibly matching TRBD2 (6 bases). Germline CDR1 KGHSH, CDR2 LQKENI. Trimming took off 4 bases at V and 4 bases at J, with 17 bases between the two ends. The length of the CDR3 is 16 residues. CDR3 nucleotide sequence: TGTGCCAGCTCACTCTTAGCGGAGCCCTTATACAATGAGCAGTTCTTC. This gives the protein CASSLLAEPLYNEQFF. The full variable domain, with the rest looked up from reference TRBV18 and TRBJ2-1, is NAGVMQNPRHLVRRRGQEARLRCSPMKGHSHVYWYRQLPEEGLKFMVYLQKENIIDESGMPKERFSAEFPKEGPSILRIQQVVRGDSAAYFCASSLLAEPLYNEQFFGPGTRLTVL.

The chain recombines TRBV11-2 with TRBJ1-3; no clear D. The CDR3 is 15 residues long. V was pared by 1 base and J by 0 bases, with 7 bases between. Per the germline V gene, CDR1 is SGHAT and CDR2 is FQNNGV. This CDR3 is CASSLVGYSGNTIYF. For the CDR3, the DNA is TGTGCCAGCAGCTTAGTCGGCTACTCTGGAAACACCATATATTTT.

V is TRBV7-9 and J is TRBJ2-1, with 8 bases that match TRBD1. The germline V gene encodes CDR1 SEHNR and CDR2 FQNEAQ (reference sequence). The V and J ends lost 10 bases and 5 bases, in that order; junction bases with no gene match: 16. The CDR3 length is 16 residues. The CDR3 here is CATPLVGDRLNNEQFF. The CDR3 nucleotides read TGTGCCACCCCCCTAGTCGGGGACAGGTTGAACAATGAGCAGTTCTTC.

The CDR3 loop is CASSLAPGTSGYNEQFF. Written as DNA, the CDR3 is TGCGCCAGCAGCTTGGCCCCCGGGACTAGCGGGTACAATGAGCAGTTCTTC. The chain couples TRBV5-1 to TRBJ2-1, with 12 nucleotides matching TRBD2. CDR1 is SGHRS, CDR2 YFSETQ, per germline. The J segment lost 4 bases and the V segment lost 0 bases, leaving 5 bases of the junction unmatched. This CDR3 spans 17 amino acids.

J is TRBJ2-2 and V is TRBV28, with 8 bases matching TRBD2. The germline V gene has CDR1 MDHEN and CDR2 SYDVKM. This CDR3 has 16 residues. The V segment lost 6 bases and the J segment 4 bases; nucleotides outside the gene matches: 10. CDR3 loop: CASSQLSGRGTGELFF. The CDR3 DNA sequence: TGTGCCAGCAGCCAACTCAGCGGGAGAGGCACCGGGGAGCTGTTTTTT.

The chain employs TRBV19 and TRBJ2-2; D call uncertain. V lost 3 bases, J lost 0 bases, and 11 bases lay in between. Germline V lookup: CDR1 LNHDA, CDR2 SQIVND (reference sequence). The CDR3 consists of 16 residues. The CDR3 here is CASSILRVTNTGELFF. Written as DNA, the CDR3 is TGTGCCAGTAGTATCCTCCGGGTGACGAACACCGGGGAGCTGTTTTTT. The whole variable domain, remainder taken from reference TRBV19 and TRBJ2-2, is DGGITQSPKYLFRKEGQNVTLSCEQNLNHDAMYWYRQDPGQGLRLIYYSQIVNDFQKGDIAEGYSVSREKKESFPLTVTSAQKNPTAFYLCASSILRVTNTGELFFGEGSRLTVL.

J is TRBJ1-1 and V is TRBV5-1; no clear D. This CDR3 has 14 residues. Trimming took off 0 bases at V and 8 bases at J, with 14 bases between the two ends. CDR1 and CDR2 from the germline V gene are SGHRS and YFSETQ. CDR3 sequence reads: CASSLVGGENEAFF. The CDR3 DNA sequence: TGCGCCAGCAGCTTGGTCGGAGGAGAGAACGAAGCTTTCTTT.

This chain uses TRBV4-2 with TRBJ1-4, with D possibly being TRBD1 (5 bases). V was clipped by 4 bases and J by 0 bases, with 12 bases between them. Germline CDR1 LGHNA, CDR2 YNFKEQ. This CDR3 spans 16 amino acids. In DNA form, the CDR3 reads TGTGCCAGCAGCCTCGGGACGGCTGCAACTAATGAAAAACTGTTTTTT. Translation: CASSLGTAATNEKLFF.

This chain connects TRBV2 to TRBJ2-1, with D perhaps TRBD2 (6 bases). This CDR3 is 14 amino acids long. Trimming stripped 10 bases from V and 4 bases from J, with 17 bases between. Germline CDR1 SNHLY, CDR2 FYNNEI. CDR3 bases: TGTGCCATCCAACCCCGGGGGACTTACAATGAGCAGTTCTTC. As protein: CAIQPRGTYNEQFF.

V and J are TRBV6-1 and TRBJ1-2; D unresolved. Germline V gene data show CDR1 as MNHNS and CDR2 as SASEGT. V lost 2 bases and J lost 6, with 10 bases in between. The CDR3 totals 13 residues. This CDR3 reads CASSEKGRDGYTF. Written as DNA, the CDR3 is TGTGCCAGCAGTGAAAAGGGTCGTGATGGCTACACCTTC.

This clone was observed a single time. The chain joins TRBV19 to TRBJ2-3; D is perhaps TRBD1 or TRBD2 (5 bases each). In germline, CDR1 is LNHDA, CDR2 SQIVND (reference sequence). The germline V and J ends were trimmed by 1 base and 7 bases, with 12 bases remaining between them. The CDR3 runs to 14 residues. For the CDR3, the DNA is TGTGCCAGTAGTATAGGGGACGGAACCAATACGCAGTATTTT. It codes for CASSIGDGTNTQYF.

This rearrangement joins TRBV28 to TRBJ1-1; D gene uncertain. V dropped 6 bases and J dropped 1 base, with 15 bases sitting between them. There are 15 residues in the CDR3. Per germline, CDR1 MDHEN and CDR2 SYDVKM. The CDR3 coding sequence is TGTGCCAGCAGGGCGTTGGCAGGATGGAACACTGAAGCTTTCTTT. It is translated as CASRALAGWNTEAFF.